Shown below are 12 T cell receptor beta chains from a single sample sequenced in a study of Graves' ophthalmopathy and Graves' hyperthyroidism. Researchers took RNA transcripts and amplified TCR beta CDR3 regions from them. Second-round multiplex PCR followed a first-round RT-PCR using HTBI primers. TCRdb used MiXCR to reprocess the multiplex PCR reads, holding one entry per CDR3 protein. The sample lists roughly 230,000 distinct CDR3 sequences, around a fifth occurring once. Material for sequencing was peripheral blood. These receptors all come from a woman in her 50s with Graves' ophthalmopathy.

This clonotype came up many times. The chain employs TRBV2 and TRBJ1-6; a weak D match, TRBD1 (5 bases). The CDR3 covers 16 residues. V was pared by 5 bases and J by 9 bases, with 20 bases between. From germline, CDR1 is SNHLY and CDR2 FYNNEI. CDR3 in DNA: TGTGCCAGCAGTATCCGACGGGGGGAGTACGGTTCACCCCTCCACTTT. Translation: CASSIRRGEYGSPLHF.

The rearrangement joins TRBV7-2 to TRBJ1-6; 9 bases fit TRBD1. Per germline, CDR1 SGHTA and CDR2 FQGNSA. This CDR3 is 15 amino acids long. V was pared by 7 bases and J by 6 bases, with 7 bases of the junction left unmatched. Written as DNA, the CDR3 is TGTGCCAGCACCTATAAGACAGGGGGTAATTCACCCCTCCACTTT. Translation: CASTYKTGGNSPLHF.

This clonotype was observed at least ten times. The chain is built from TRBV4-2 and TRBJ1-1, with 8 bases fitting TRBD1. Germline trimming cut 5 bases from V and 5 bases from J; bases unmatched to any gene: 4. This CDR3 has 13 amino acids. Per the germline V gene, CDR1 is LGHNA and CDR2 is YNFKEQ. CDR3 amino acids: CASSKQGVTEAFF. CDR3 nucleotide sequence: TGTGCCAGCAGCAAACAGGGGGTAACTGAAGCTTTCTTT.

This clonotype occurred many times. The chain has TRBV20-1 and TRBJ2-5, with 7 positions matching TRBD1. Trimming removed 5 bases from V and 2 bases from J; junction bases left unmatched: 5. Germline V gene lookup returns CDR1 DFQATT and CDR2 SNEGSKA (reference sequence). The CDR3 has 13 amino acids. The CDR3 region is CSAGQALQETQYF. For the CDR3, the DNA is TGCAGTGCTGGACAGGCCTTACAAGAGACCCAGTACTTC.

This clonotype was seen repeatedly, ten times or more. The chain joins TRBV6-5 to TRBJ1-1; no reliable D call. This CDR3 has 12 amino acids. The germline V and J ends were trimmed by 8 bases and 3 bases, with 10 bases remaining between them. Germline V CDR1 and CDR2: MNHEY, SVGAGI. In DNA, the CDR3 is TGTGCCAGCGGACGATTGGACACTGAAGCTTTCTTT. This encodes CASGRLDTEAFF.

In its sample, this clonotype was seen many times. The chain links TRBV5-5 to TRBJ2-7, with D possibly TRBD1 on 7 matching bases. The CDR3 is 15 amino acids. Per the germline V gene, CDR1 is SGHKS and CDR2 is YYEKEE (reference sequence). Trimming removed 5 bases from V and 3 bases from J, with 18 bases in between. CDR3 DNA sequence: TGTGCCAGCAGTACTGGGGGGACAGTTGTCTACGAGCAGTACTTC. Its translation is CASSTGGTVVYEQYF. The whole variable domain, filled in from reference TRBV5-5 and TRBJ2-7, reads DAGVTQSPTHLIKTRGQQVTLRCSPISGHKSVSWYQQVLGQGPQFIFQYYEKEERGRGNFPDRFSARQFPNYSSELNVNALLLGDSALYLCASSTGGTVVYEQYFGPGTRLTVT.

This clonotype was picked up many times. A read error is possible here, since a much larger clone lies one base away. A read error is likely, as this CDR3 ends without the conserved phenylalanine or tryptophan. The chain recombines TRBV12-3 or TRBV12-4 with TRBJ1-6, with TRBD1 as a possible D gene (5 bases). This CDR3 comprises 13 residues. With 10 bases removed from V and 10 bases from J, the gap between germline ends came to 17 bases. CDR3 sequence reads: CATAPSNRSPLHS. In DNA form, the CDR3 reads TGTGCCACAGCCCCCTCGAACAGGTCACCCCTCCACTCT.

Many counts were recorded for this clonotype. J is TRBJ1-6 and V is TRBV7-6; D is possibly TRBD1 (6 bases). Germline V gene lookup returns CDR1 SGHVS and CDR2 FNYEAQ. Trimming pared 4 bases from V and 7 bases from J, leaving 17 bases between. This CDR3 contains 16 residues. This CDR3 reads CASSSSPKGENSPLHF. The DNA of the CDR3 is TGTGCCAGCAGCTCCTCCCCCAAGGGGGAAAATTCACCCCTCCACTTT.

This clonotype was observed a handful of times. V gene TRBV7-2 combines with J gene TRBJ2-7; tentatively, D is TRBD1 or TRBD2 (5 bases each). Germline CDR1 is SGHTA and CDR2 is FQGNSA. This CDR3 has 12 residues. The germline V and J ends were trimmed by 5 bases and 5 bases, with 10 bases remaining between them. DNA of the CDR3: TGTGCCAGCAGCCCCCGGGGACACGAGCAGTACTTC. Protein: CASSPRGHEQYF.

The chain joins TRBV7-9 to TRBJ2-7; 14 bases fit TRBD2. V gave up 7 bases and J gave up 1 base; unmatched junction bases: 12. This CDR3 is 18 amino acids long. In germline, CDR1 is SEHNR, CDR2 FQNEAQ (reference sequence). The CDR3 loop is CASIRTSGRLQGSYEQYF. CDR3 coding DNA: TGTGCCAGCATCAGGACTAGCGGGAGGCTGCAGGGGTCCTACGAGCAGTACTTC.

This clonotype was counted only a few times. CDR3 DNA: TGTGCCAGCGGCTTCGATCGGGAGCTGTTTTTT. As protein: CASGFDRELFF. The rearrangement joins TRBV9 to TRBJ2-2, with no clear D. Per germline, CDR1 SGDLS and CDR2 YYNGEE. The CDR3 has 11 amino acids. Trimming took 7 bases from V and 9 from J, leaving 10 bases between them.

This clonotype has at least ten counts. The chain couples TRBV2 to TRBJ1-1; the D is unclear. The germline V and J ends were trimmed by 5 bases and 1 base, with 14 bases remaining between them. From germline, CDR1 is SNHLY and CDR2 FYNNEI. The CDR3 spans 15 residues. The CDR3 DNA sequence: TGTGCCAGCAGTCAAACCCAGGCGGGGAACACTGAAGCTTTCTTT. This encodes CASSQTQAGNTEAFF. Full variable domain (outside the CDR3, taken from reference TRBV2 and TRBJ1-1): EPEVTQTPSHQVTQMGQEVILRCVPISNHLYFYWYRQILGQKVEFLVSFYNNEISEKSEIFDDQFSVERPDGSNFTLKIRSTKLEDSAMYFCASSQTQAGNTEAFFGQGTRLTVV.